Listed below are T cell receptor beta chains from one sample, sequenced in a study of cytomegalovirus exposure and HLA in healthy donors. Profiling relied on immunoSEQ multiplex PCR, and the TCRdb table lists in-frame clones only, not all of them. The sample lists more than 110,000 clones, approximately 80% occurring once. Sequences were obtained from PBMCs. These receptors all stem from a man in his forties in good health and CMV-seropositive. CDR3s include the opening cysteine and the closing phenylalanine or tryptophan. A D gene is named only where the DNA matches it firmly. Clone size appears in some rows only: once, few, many, or a class for an expanded clone.

j_call: TRBJ1-6; v_call: TRBV11-2; clone_size: few; d_call: TRBD1; cdr3_nt: TGTGCCAGCAGCTTAGATCATCAGGGGGCGTTGTCACCCCTCCACTTT; cdr3_aa: CASSLDHQGALSPLHF
j_call: TRBJ1-4; v_call: TRBV6-5; clone_size: once; d_call: NA; cdr3_nt: TGTGCCAGCAGGACAGCAACTAATGAAAAACTGTTTTTT; cdr3_aa: CASRTATNEKLFF
j_call: TRBJ2-7; v_call: TRBV4-2; clone_size: NA; d_call: TRBD1; cdr3_nt: TGTGCCAGCAGCCGAGGCCTTAGTGGGGGACAGGGGGCTTACGAGCAGTACTTC; cdr3_aa: CASSRGLSGGQGAYEQYF
j_call: TRBJ1-2; v_call: TRBV7-2; clone_size: NA; d_call: NA; cdr3_nt: TGTGCCAGCAGCAGGACAGTGAATTATGGCTACACCTTC; cdr3_aa: CASSRTVNYGYTF
j_call: TRBJ1-1; v_call: TRBV19; clone_size: NA; d_call: TRBD1; cdr3_nt: TGTGCCAGTAATCCCCACAGGGGTACTGAAGCTTTCTTT; cdr3_aa: CASNPHRGTEAFF
j_call: TRBJ1-1; v_call: TRBV27; clone_size: NA; d_call: TRBD1; cdr3_nt: TGTGCCAGCACCCAGCGGACAGGGGGGAACACTGAAGCTTTCTTT; cdr3_aa: CASTQRTGGNTEAFF
j_call: TRBJ1-1; v_call: TRBV7-2; clone_size: NA; d_call: TRBD1; cdr3_nt: TGTGCCAGCAGCTTAGCTTCCACAGGGGGCACTGAAGCTTTCTTT; cdr3_aa: CASSLASTGGTEAFF
j_call: TRBJ1-5; v_call: TRBV27; clone_size: NA; d_call: NA; cdr3_nt: TGTGCCAGCAATATACAGGGCTCCAATCAGCCCCAGCATTTT; cdr3_aa: CASNIQGSNQPQHF
j_call: TRBJ2-5; v_call: TRBV10-3; clone_size: NA; d_call: NA; cdr3_nt: TGTGCCATCAGTGAGTCGAGAGGTTCGGGTCGAGAGACCCAGTACTTC; cdr3_aa: CAISESRGSGRETQYF
j_call: TRBJ2-7; v_call: TRBV5-8; clone_size: few; d_call: TRBD2; cdr3_nt: TGTGCCAGCAGCCACGGACTAGCGGGGCAACGAGAGCAGTACTTC; cdr3_aa: CASSHGLAGQREQYF
j_call: TRBJ2-1; v_call: TRBV15; clone_size: NA; d_call: TRBD2; cdr3_nt: TGTGCCACCGGGGAGGGGAACAATGAGCAGTTCTTC; cdr3_aa: CATGEGNNEQFF
j_call: TRBJ2-5; v_call: TRBV29-1; clone_size: NA; d_call: TRBD2; cdr3_nt: TGCAGCGTTGCCACTAGAGCGGGAGTATACCCAGAGACCCAGTACTTC; cdr3_aa: CSVATRAGVYPETQYF
j_call: TRBJ2-1; v_call: TRBV7-9; clone_size: NA; d_call: NA; cdr3_nt: TGTGCCAGCAGCCAAGGAGTTATCTACAATGAGCAGTTCTTC; cdr3_aa: CASSQGVIYNEQFF
j_call: TRBJ2-7; v_call: TRBV30; clone_size: NA; d_call: TRBD1; cdr3_nt: TGTGCCTGGAACCCACAGGGGATATCGGACGAGCAGTACTTC; cdr3_aa: CAWNPQGISDEQYF
j_call: TRBJ2-1; v_call: TRBV9; clone_size: NA; d_call: TRBD2; cdr3_nt: TGTGCCAGCAGCGTAGGGACTAGCGGGGGGATCTACAATGAGCAGTTCTTC; cdr3_aa: CASSVGTSGGIYNEQFF
j_call: TRBJ1-2; v_call: TRBV7-9; clone_size: NA; d_call: NA; cdr3_nt: TGTGCCAGCAGCTTAGAGGAGCTCTATGGCTACACCTTC; cdr3_aa: CASSLEELYGYTF
j_call: TRBJ2-2; v_call: TRBV5-1; clone_size: few; d_call: TRBD2; cdr3_nt: TGCGCCAGCAGCCCGGGGGGTGAAACCGGGGAGCTGTTTTTT; cdr3_aa: CASSPGGETGELFF
j_call: TRBJ1-2; v_call: TRBV2; clone_size: NA; d_call: NA; cdr3_nt: TGTGCCAGCACTCTACAGTCCTATGGCTACACCTTC; cdr3_aa: CASTLQSYGYTF
j_call: TRBJ1-1; v_call: TRBV10-3; clone_size: NA; d_call: TRBD1; cdr3_nt: TGTGCCATCAGTGGAGCAGGGGGCACTGAAGCTTTCTTT; cdr3_aa: CAISGAGGTEAFF
j_call: TRBJ2-7; v_call: TRBV15; clone_size: NA; d_call: NA; cdr3_nt: TGTGCCACCAGCAGAGATGTCATATCCTACGAGCAGTACTTC; cdr3_aa: CATSRDVISYEQYF
j_call: TRBJ2-3; v_call: TRBV29-1; clone_size: few; d_call: TRBD1; cdr3_nt: TGCAGCGTTGAAGTGGCGGGACAGGGTACAGATACGCAGTATTTT; cdr3_aa: CSVEVAGQGTDTQYF
j_call: TRBJ2-7; v_call: TRBV6-1; clone_size: NA; d_call: NA; cdr3_nt: TGTGCCAGCAGTGAAGCCGGTGGACAGATTTACGAGCAGTACTTC; cdr3_aa: CASSEAGGQIYEQYF
j_call: TRBJ2-4; v_call: TRBV6-6; clone_size: few; d_call: NA; cdr3_nt: TGTGCCAGCAGTTACTCGAACGGCATTCAGTACTTC; cdr3_aa: CASSYSNGIQYF
j_call: TRBJ2-7; v_call: TRBV2; clone_size: NA; d_call: TRBD1; cdr3_nt: TGTGCCAGCAGCACGACAGGGTACGAGCAGTACTTC; cdr3_aa: CASSTTGYEQYF
j_call: TRBJ1-5; v_call: TRBV4-1; clone_size: NA; d_call: NA; cdr3_nt: TGCGCCAGCAGCCAAGAAGCACAGGAGTTTAGCAATCAGCCCCAGCATTTT; cdr3_aa: CASSQEAQEFSNQPQHF
j_call: TRBJ1-6; v_call: TRBV6-5; clone_size: NA; d_call: NA; cdr3_nt: TGTGCCAGCAGTTACCCGAATTCACCCCTCCACTTT; cdr3_aa: CASSYPNSPLHF
j_call: TRBJ2-7; v_call: TRBV6-1; clone_size: NA; d_call: NA; cdr3_nt: TGTGCCAGCAGTGGGGAGCCCTACGAGCAGCACTTC; cdr3_aa: CASSGEPYEQHF
j_call: TRBJ2-7; v_call: TRBV6-6; clone_size: NA; d_call: TRBD1; cdr3_nt: TGTGCCAGCGATGACAGGGGGCTCGACGAGCAGTACTTC; cdr3_aa: CASDDRGLDEQYF
j_call: TRBJ2-5; v_call: TRBV9; clone_size: NA; d_call: TRBD1; cdr3_nt: TGTGCCAGCAGCTTTCGACAGGGGCCAGAGACCCAGTACTTC; cdr3_aa: CASSFRQGPETQYF
j_call: TRBJ1-2; v_call: TRBV19; clone_size: NA; d_call: NA; cdr3_nt: TGTGCCAGTAGTATATCTGGGAGCAACTATGGCTACACCTTC; cdr3_aa: CASSISGSNYGYTF
j_call: TRBJ1-2; v_call: TRBV29-1; clone_size: NA; d_call: NA; cdr3_nt: TGCAGCGTTGATTTGGTCACCAGTGGCTACACCTTC; cdr3_aa: CSVDLVTSGYTF
j_call: TRBJ2-7; v_call: TRBV2; clone_size: NA; d_call: NA; cdr3_nt: TGTGCCAGCCGTCTTTTACAGGCCAATACCTACGAGCAGTACTTC; cdr3_aa: CASRLLQANTYEQYF
j_call: TRBJ2-7; v_call: TRBV18; clone_size: once; d_call: NA; cdr3_nt: TGTGCCAGCTCAGAAATAGGGGGCGAGCAGTACTTC; cdr3_aa: CASSEIGGEQYF
j_call: TRBJ1-5; v_call: TRBV19; clone_size: NA; d_call: TRBD1; cdr3_nt: TGTGCCAGTAGTAAACAGGGGAATCAGCCCCAGCATTTT; cdr3_aa: CASSKQGNQPQHF
j_call: TRBJ1-2; v_call: TRBV10-3; clone_size: once; d_call: TRBD1; cdr3_nt: TGTGCCATCAGTGACCGGGACAGGGTTGTTCTAGATGGCTACACCTTC; cdr3_aa: CAISDRDRVVLDGYTF
j_call: TRBJ2-5; v_call: TRBV5-4; clone_size: NA; d_call: TRBD2; cdr3_nt: TGTGCCAGCAGGGCTAGCGGGACCCAAGAGACCCAGTACTTC; cdr3_aa: CASRASGTQETQYF
j_call: TRBJ2-7; v_call: TRBV7-9; clone_size: NA; d_call: TRBD2; cdr3_nt: TGTGCCAGCAGCTTACCCCTTGCAGCGGGGGGAACTTACGAGCAGTACTTC; cdr3_aa: CASSLPLAAGGTYEQYF
j_call: TRBJ2-1; v_call: TRBV15; clone_size: once; d_call: NA; cdr3_nt: TGTGCCACCAGCAGAGAAATGGCGGCGGTCAATGAGCAGTTCTTC; cdr3_aa: CATSREMAAVNEQFF
j_call: TRBJ1-4; v_call: TRBV5-4; clone_size: NA; d_call: TRBD1; cdr3_nt: TGTGCCAGCAGCTTGAAGGGGGCGGACGAAAAACTGTTTTTT; cdr3_aa: CASSLKGADEKLFF
j_call: TRBJ2-6; v_call: TRBV7-3; clone_size: NA; d_call: NA; cdr3_nt: TGTGCCAGCAGCTTACAAGAGCCTGTAAGAGGGGCCAACGTCCTGACTTTC; cdr3_aa: CASSLQEPVRGANVLTF
j_call: TRBJ2-5; v_call: TRBV7-9; clone_size: once; d_call: TRBD2; cdr3_nt: TGTGCCAGCAGCCCTCTCGGGCCTAGCGGAGAGACCCAGTACTTC; cdr3_aa: CASSPLGPSGETQYF
j_call: TRBJ2-1; v_call: TRBV7-9; clone_size: NA; d_call: TRBD2; cdr3_nt: TGTGCCAGCAGCTTATCTCTAGCGGGCGGCAATGAGCAGTTCTTC; cdr3_aa: CASSLSLAGGNEQFF
j_call: TRBJ2-1; v_call: TRBV12-5; clone_size: few; d_call: TRBD2; cdr3_nt: TGTGCTACTAGTGGGGGACTAGCGTACAATGAGCAGTTCTTC; cdr3_aa: CATSGGLAYNEQFF
j_call: TRBJ2-1; v_call: TRBV9; clone_size: once; d_call: TRBD2; cdr3_nt: TGTGCCAGCAGCCCACGACTAGCGGGATACAATGAGCAGTTCTTC; cdr3_aa: CASSPRLAGYNEQFF
j_call: TRBJ2-6; v_call: TRBV18; clone_size: NA; d_call: NA; cdr3_nt: TGTGCCAGCTCACCAGGCATCAGCTCTGGGGCCAACGTCCTGACTTTC; cdr3_aa: CASSPGISSGANVLTF
j_call: TRBJ2-7; v_call: TRBV6-5; clone_size: NA; d_call: TRBD1; cdr3_nt: TGTGCCAGCAGTTACTCCCAGGGGGCCTACGAGCAGTACTTC; cdr3_aa: CASSYSQGAYEQYF
j_call: TRBJ1-5; v_call: TRBV11-2; clone_size: NA; d_call: NA; cdr3_nt: TGTGCCAGCAGCTTGTGGGGAGATAGCAATCAGCCCCAGCATTTT; cdr3_aa: CASSLWGDSNQPQHF
j_call: TRBJ2-7; v_call: TRBV5-5; clone_size: NA; d_call: NA; cdr3_nt: TGTGCCAGCAGCTTGGCTGGGGCGACGTGGGACGAGCAGTACTTC; cdr3_aa: CASSLAGATWDEQYF
j_call: TRBJ1-4; v_call: TRBV6-6; clone_size: NA; d_call: NA; cdr3_nt: TGTGCCAGCAGTTACTCTCGGGGGACTAATGAAAAACTGTTTTTT; cdr3_aa: CASSYSRGTNEKLFF
j_call: TRBJ2-7; v_call: TRBV10-1; clone_size: NA; d_call: TRBD1; cdr3_nt: TGCGCCAGCAGTGACCACAGGGGCTCCTACGAGCAGTACTTC; cdr3_aa: CASSDHRGSYEQYF
j_call: TRBJ2-7; v_call: TRBV30; clone_size: NA; d_call: TRBD2; cdr3_nt: TGTGCCTGGAGTGTTAGGGGAGGGATCTACGAGCAGTACTTC; cdr3_aa: CAWSVRGGIYEQYF
j_call: TRBJ1-1; v_call: TRBV15; clone_size: once; d_call: NA; cdr3_nt: TGTGCCACCAGCAGAGATCGGTCCTTGGCTTTCTTT; cdr3_aa: CATSRDRSLAFF
j_call: TRBJ2-5; v_call: TRBV7-9; clone_size: NA; d_call: TRBD2; cdr3_nt: TGTGCCAGCAGCCCAGGGACTAGCGGGGGCCAAGAGACCCAGTACTTC; cdr3_aa: CASSPGTSGGQETQYF
j_call: TRBJ1-2; v_call: TRBV10-1; clone_size: NA; d_call: TRBD1; cdr3_nt: TGCGCCAGCAGTTGGACAGGTTTTAACTATGGCTACACCTTC; cdr3_aa: CASSWTGFNYGYTF
j_call: TRBJ1-4; v_call: TRBV7-8; clone_size: NA; d_call: TRBD1; cdr3_nt: TGTGCCAGCAGCTTCGACAGGGGTAATGAAAAACTGTTTTTT; cdr3_aa: CASSFDRGNEKLFF
j_call: TRBJ1-1; v_call: TRBV5-4; clone_size: NA; d_call: NA; cdr3_nt: TGTGCCAGCAGCTTGAAGGGGGTACTCGGTGAAGCTTTCTTT; cdr3_aa: CASSLKGVLGEAFF